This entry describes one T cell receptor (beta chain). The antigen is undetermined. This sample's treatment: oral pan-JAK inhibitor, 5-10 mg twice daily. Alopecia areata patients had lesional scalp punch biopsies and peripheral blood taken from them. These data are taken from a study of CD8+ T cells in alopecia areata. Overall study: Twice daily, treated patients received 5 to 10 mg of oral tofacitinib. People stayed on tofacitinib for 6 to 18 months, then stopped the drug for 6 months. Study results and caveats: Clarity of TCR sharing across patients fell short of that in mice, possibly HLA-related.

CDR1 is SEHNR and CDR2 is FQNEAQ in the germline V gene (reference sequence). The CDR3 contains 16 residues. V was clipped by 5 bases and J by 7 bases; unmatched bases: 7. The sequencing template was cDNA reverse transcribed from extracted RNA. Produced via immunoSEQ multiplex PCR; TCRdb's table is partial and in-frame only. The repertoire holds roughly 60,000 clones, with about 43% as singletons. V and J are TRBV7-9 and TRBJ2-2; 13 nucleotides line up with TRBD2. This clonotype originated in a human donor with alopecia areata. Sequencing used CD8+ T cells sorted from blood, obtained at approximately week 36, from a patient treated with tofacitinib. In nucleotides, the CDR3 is TGTGCCAGCAGCCATCGGACTAGCGGGAGACTCGGGGAGCTGTTTTTT. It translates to CASSHRTSGRLGELFF.